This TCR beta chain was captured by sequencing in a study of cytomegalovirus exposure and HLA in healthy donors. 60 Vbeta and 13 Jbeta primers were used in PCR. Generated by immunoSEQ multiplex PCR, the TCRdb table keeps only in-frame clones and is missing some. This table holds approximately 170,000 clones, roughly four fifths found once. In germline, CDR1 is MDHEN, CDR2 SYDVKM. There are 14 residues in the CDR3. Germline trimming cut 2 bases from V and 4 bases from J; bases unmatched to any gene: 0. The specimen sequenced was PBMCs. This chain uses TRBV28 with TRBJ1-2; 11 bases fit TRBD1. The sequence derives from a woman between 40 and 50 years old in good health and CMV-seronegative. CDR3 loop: CASSLGQGAYGYTF. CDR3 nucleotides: TGTGCCAGCAGTTTAGGACAGGGGGCCTATGGCTACACCTTC.